A selection of T cell receptor beta chains follows, all from one sample in a study of blood T cell repertoires in COVID-19. Sequencing used immunoSEQ multiplex PCR; TCRdb keeps in-frame clones, though not all of them. Counted here are some 190,000 clones, around 82% occurring once; the ten biggest clones make up 6.5% to 7.5%. Sequences were obtained from peripheral blood. These receptor sequences come from a man older than 75 with COVID-19, enrolled during active disease. CDR3s include the opening cysteine and the closing phenylalanine or tryptophan. Each record gives: clone size, V gene, J gene, D gene, CDR3 protein, CDR3 DNA. The D gene is left open where the match is weak. Only some rows state a clone size, as once, few, many or a class for expanded clones.

clone size: NA; V gene: TRBV7-9; J gene: TRBJ2-7; D gene: NA; CDR3 protein: CASSQGTFSYEQYF; CDR3 DNA: TGTGCCAGCAGTCAAGGGACATTCTCCTACGAGCAGTACTTC
clone size: NA; V gene: TRBV5-1; J gene: TRBJ2-7; D gene: NA; CDR3 protein: CASSLGGGQGAHEQYF; CDR3 DNA: TGCGCCAGCAGCTTGGGGGGAGGGCAGGGGGCCCACGAGCAGTACTTC
clone size: once; V gene: TRBV27; J gene: TRBJ2-7; D gene: NA; CDR3 protein: CASSLPQYF; CDR3 DNA: TGTGCCAGCAGTTTACCTCAGTACTTC
clone size: NA; V gene: TRBV6-5; J gene: TRBJ1-1; D gene: NA; CDR3 protein: CASSSPRETEAFF; CDR3 DNA: TGTGCCAGCAGTTCCCCCAGGGAAACTGAAGCTTTCTTT
clone size: NA; V gene: TRBV25-1; J gene: TRBJ2-3; D gene: TRBD1; CDR3 protein: CASSTTRQGGTDTQYF; CDR3 DNA: TGTGCCAGCAGTACCACCCGACAGGGAGGCACAGATACGCAGTATTTT
clone size: NA; V gene: TRBV7-2; J gene: TRBJ2-1; D gene: TRBD2; CDR3 protein: CASSRSGGRNGEQFF; CDR3 DNA: TGTGCCAGCAGCCGTAGCGGGGGCCGTAATGGTGAGCAGTTCTTC
clone size: NA; V gene: TRBV24-1; J gene: TRBJ2-1; D gene: NA; CDR3 protein: CATNGNNEQFF; CDR3 DNA: TGTGCCACCAACGGGAACAATGAGCAGTTCTTC
clone size: NA; V gene: TRBV11-2; J gene: TRBJ1-1; D gene: NA; CDR3 protein: CASSLVSGFVSEAFF; CDR3 DNA: TGTGCCAGCAGCTTAGTCTCAGGGTTCGTTTCTGAAGCTTTCTTT
clone size: NA; V gene: TRBV28; J gene: TRBJ2-4; D gene: NA; CDR3 protein: CASSEGGESIQYF; CDR3 DNA: TGTGCCAGCAGTGAGGGGGGGGAAAGCATTCAGTACTTC
clone size: NA; V gene: TRBV19; J gene: TRBJ1-5; D gene: TRBD1; CDR3 protein: CASRGGTGQIWSNQPQHF; CDR3 DNA: TGTGCCAGCAGGGGGGGGACAGGGCAAATATGGAGCAATCAGCCCCAGCATTTT
clone size: NA; V gene: TRBV29-1; J gene: TRBJ2-7; D gene: NA; CDR3 protein: CSVATSYEQYF; CDR3 DNA: TGCAGCGTTGCCACTAGCTACGAGCAGTACTTC
clone size: NA; V gene: TRBV5-1; J gene: TRBJ2-5; D gene: NA; CDR3 protein: CASTPSLQETQYF; CDR3 DNA: TGCGCCAGCACCCCTTCTCTCCAAGAGACCCAGTACTTC
clone size: NA; V gene: TRBV5-1; J gene: TRBJ1-5; D gene: NA; CDR3 protein: CASSFGQGNQPQHF; CDR3 DNA: TGCGCCAGCAGCTTCGGGCAGGGTAATCAGCCCCAGCATTTT
clone size: NA; V gene: TRBV7-2; J gene: TRBJ1-1; D gene: NA; CDR3 protein: CASSPHMAGVNTEAFF; CDR3 DNA: TGTGCCAGCAGCCCCCACATGGCGGGGGTTAACACTGAAGCTTTCTTT
clone size: NA; V gene: TRBV5-1; J gene: TRBJ1-1; D gene: TRBD1; CDR3 protein: CASSPLQGRGSEAFF; CDR3 DNA: TGCGCCAGCAGCCCGTTACAGGGGAGAGGGTCTGAAGCTTTCTTT
clone size: NA; V gene: TRBV5-5; J gene: TRBJ2-1; D gene: TRBD1; CDR3 protein: CASSYATGSSYNEQFF; CDR3 DNA: TGTGCCAGCAGCTATGCGACAGGGAGCTCCTACAATGAGCAGTTCTTC
clone size: NA; V gene: TRBV18; J gene: TRBJ2-1; D gene: TRBD1; CDR3 protein: CASSPGQGGPNSYNEQFF; CDR3 DNA: TGTGCCAGCTCCCCGGGACAGGGGGGCCCTAACTCCTACAATGAGCAGTTCTTC
clone size: NA; V gene: TRBV11-3; J gene: TRBJ2-7; D gene: NA; CDR3 protein: CASSLEQTYEQYF; CDR3 DNA: TGTGCCAGCAGCTTAGAACAGACCTACGAGCAGTACTTC